The 8 T cell receptor beta chains in this list originate from one sample, sequenced in a study of CD8 T cells in ankylosing spondylitis. Study-level points and caveats: A motif in TCR beta, a set of seven to nine highly homologous variants, appeared characteristic of ankylosing spondylitis blood.

No cognate antigen is known for these TCRs. From the 5' RACE reads, TCRdb called clonotypes with MiXCR, one entry per CDR3 protein. This sample has some 840,000 distinct CDR3 sequences; approximately 10% occur once, and the top ten carry roughly 0.51%. The sample comprised blood, either unsorted or a sorted T cell fraction (not recorded which). The receptors were gathered from a male donor with ankylosing spondylitis.

The table lists this clonotype with a few counts. This could be a read error, since a much larger clone is one nucleotide away. This chain links TRBV20-1 with TRBJ2-1; 12 bases fit TRBD2. This CDR3 has 14 residues. Per germline, CDR1 DFQATT and CDR2 SNEGSKA (reference sequence). After removal of 3 bases from V and 5 bases from J, the junction contained 2 bases not matched to a gene. CDR3 nucleotides: TGCAGTGCTAGGACTAGCGGGAGTGACAATGAGCAGTTCTTC. This codes for CSARTSGSDNEQFF.

This sequence joins TRBV7-2 and TRBJ2-5, with TRBD1 matching 7 bases. Germline V CDR1 and CDR2: SGHTA, FQGNSA. V gave up 1 base and J gave up 4 bases; unmatched junction bases: 6. The CDR3 runs to 15 residues. The CDR3 nucleotides read TGTGCCAGCAGCTTAGGAGGGCCAGGGGGAGAGACCCAGTACTTC. This gives the protein CASSLGGPGGETQYF.

This clonotype was seen many times. The chain is built from TRBV29-1 and TRBJ2-3; no reliable D call. This CDR3 is built from 12 residues. The germline V gene has CDR1 SQVTM and CDR2 ANQGSEA. V lost 5 bases and J lost 4, with 10 bases in between. Written as DNA, the CDR3 is TGCAGCGTTATGGAGTGGGCAGATACGCAGTATTTT. Encoded protein: CSVMEWADTQYF.

This clonotype came up a few times. The chain couples TRBV20-1 to TRBJ1-1; TRBD1 is a possible D gene (5 bases). The CDR3 is made up of 8 amino acids. With 7 bases removed from V and 14 bases from J, the gap between germline ends came to 11 bases. Germline CDR1 reads DFQATT; CDR2 reads SNEGSKA (reference sequence). As DNA, the CDR3 is TGCAGTGAGAGGGGCGGATTCTTT. It yields the protein CSERGGFF.

The chain recombines TRBV29-1 with TRBJ1-3, with 10 positions matching TRBD1. CDR3 length: 14 residues. Germline values: CDR1 SQVTM, CDR2 ANQGSEA. Losses at the gene ends were 6 bases for V and 2 bases for J; bases not matched to a gene: 4. CDR3 region: CSVADRGTGNTIYF. CDR3 nucleotide sequence: TGCAGCGTCGCGGACAGGGGGACTGGAAACACCATATATTTT. Variable domain in full (rest from reference TRBV29-1 and TRBJ1-3): SAVISQKPSRDICQRGTSLTIQCQVDSQVTMMFWYRQQPGQSLTLIATANQGSEATYESGFVIDKFPISRPNLTFSTLTVSNMSPEDSSIYLCSVADRGTGNTIYFGEGSWLTVV.

There are a few counts of this clonotype. The rearrangement links TRBV20-1 to TRBJ2-4, with 7 bases identical to TRBD2. V was clipped by 5 bases and J by 6 bases; unmatched bases: 7. This CDR3 contains 13 residues. Germline CDR1 is DFQATT and CDR2 is SNEGSKA (reference sequence). CDR3 nucleotide sequence: TGCAGTGCTGGCCGGGAGGCCGTAAACATTCAGTACTTC. It specifies CSAGREAVNIQYF.

This clonotype was observed many times. The V gene is TRBV10-3, the J gene TRBJ2-5; D perhaps matches TRBD1 (5 bases). Trimming shortened V by 6 bases and J by 1 base, and 9 bases separated the two germline ends. Germline V CDR1 and CDR2: ENHRY, SYGVKD. CDR3 length equals 13 residues. The CDR3 reads CAIRQVSQETQYF. DNA of the CDR3: TGTGCCATCAGACAGGTCAGCCAAGAGACCCAGTACTTC.

This clonotype was seen more than once but under ten times. The chain has TRBV20-1 and TRBJ2-1; 12 bases are a match to TRBD2. Germline-derived CDR1 and CDR2 are DFQATT and SNEGSKA (reference sequence). V lost 6 bases and J lost 1; bases outside the gene matches: 10. The CDR3 covers 17 residues. CDR3 DNA: TGCAGTGCCTGGTGGCTAGCGGGAGGGCTTTCCTACAATGAGCAGTTCTTC. Amino acids: CSAWWLAGGLSYNEQFF.